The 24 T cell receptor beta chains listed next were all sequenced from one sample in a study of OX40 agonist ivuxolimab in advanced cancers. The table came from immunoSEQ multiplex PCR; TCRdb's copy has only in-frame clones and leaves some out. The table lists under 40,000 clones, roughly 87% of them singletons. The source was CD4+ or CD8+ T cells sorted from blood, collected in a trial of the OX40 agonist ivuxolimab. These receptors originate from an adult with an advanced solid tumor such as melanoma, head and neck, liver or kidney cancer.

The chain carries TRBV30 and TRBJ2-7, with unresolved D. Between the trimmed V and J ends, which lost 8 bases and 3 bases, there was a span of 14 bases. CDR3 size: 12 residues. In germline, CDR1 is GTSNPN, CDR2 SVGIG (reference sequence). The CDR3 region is CAQGQDDYEQYF. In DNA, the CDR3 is TGTGCCCAAGGTCAGGACGACTACGAGCAGTACTTC.

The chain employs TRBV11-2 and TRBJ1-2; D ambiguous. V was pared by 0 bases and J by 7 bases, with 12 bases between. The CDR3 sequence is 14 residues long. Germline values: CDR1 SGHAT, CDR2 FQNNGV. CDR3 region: CASSLDPGISGYTF. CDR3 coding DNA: TGTGCCAGCAGCTTAGATCCGGGAATCTCTGGCTACACCTTC.

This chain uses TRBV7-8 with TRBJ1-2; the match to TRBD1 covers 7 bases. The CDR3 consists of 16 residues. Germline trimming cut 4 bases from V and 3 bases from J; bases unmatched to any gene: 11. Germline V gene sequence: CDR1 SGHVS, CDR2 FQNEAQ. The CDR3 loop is CASSSIRTGGHYGYTF. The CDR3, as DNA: TGTGCCAGCAGCTCGATTAGGACAGGAGGGCACTATGGCTACACCTTC.

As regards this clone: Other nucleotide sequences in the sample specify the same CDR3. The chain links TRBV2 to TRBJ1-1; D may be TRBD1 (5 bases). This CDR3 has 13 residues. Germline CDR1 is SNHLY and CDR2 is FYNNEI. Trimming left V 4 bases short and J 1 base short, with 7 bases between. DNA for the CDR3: TGTGCCAGCAGTGGACAGTCGAACACTGAAGCTTTCTTT. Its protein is CASSGQSNTEAFF.

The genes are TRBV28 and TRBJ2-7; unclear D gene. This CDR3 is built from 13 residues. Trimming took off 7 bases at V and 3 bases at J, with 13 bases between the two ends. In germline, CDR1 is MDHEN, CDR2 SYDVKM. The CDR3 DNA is TGTGCCAGCACCAAAGCGTCAGGCTACGAGCAGTACTTC. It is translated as CASTKASGYEQYF.

The CDR3 DNA sequence: TGTGCCAGCAGCCGACTAGCGTACACAGATACGCAGTATTTT. Translation gives CASSRLAYTDTQYF. The chain combines TRBV7-2 with TRBJ2-3; 8 bases are a match to TRBD2. The CDR3 runs to 14 residues. In germline, CDR1 is SGHTA, CDR2 FQGNSA. Trimming removed 5 bases from V and 2 bases from J; junction bases left unmatched: 3.

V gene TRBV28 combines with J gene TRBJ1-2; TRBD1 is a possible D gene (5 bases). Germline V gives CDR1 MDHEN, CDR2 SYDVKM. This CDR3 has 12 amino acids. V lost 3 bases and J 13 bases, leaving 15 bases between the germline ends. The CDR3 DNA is TGTGCCAGCAGTTTGTACGGCAGGGTCAGCACCTTC. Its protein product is CASSLYGRVSTF.

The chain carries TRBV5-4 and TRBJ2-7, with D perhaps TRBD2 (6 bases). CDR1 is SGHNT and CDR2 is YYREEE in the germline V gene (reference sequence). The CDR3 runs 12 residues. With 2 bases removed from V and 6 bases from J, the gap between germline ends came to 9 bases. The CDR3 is CASSFAGREQYF. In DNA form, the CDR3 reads TGTGCCAGCAGCTTTGCGGGACGCGAGCAGTACTTC.

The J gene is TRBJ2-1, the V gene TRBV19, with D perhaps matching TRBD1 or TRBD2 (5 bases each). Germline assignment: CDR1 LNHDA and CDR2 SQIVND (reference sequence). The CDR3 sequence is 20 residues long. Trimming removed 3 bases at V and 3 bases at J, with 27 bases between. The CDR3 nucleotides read TGTGCCAGTAGTATCCTCAGGGAAATAGGGCGGGTTCCCATCTACAATGAGCAGTTCTTC. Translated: CASSILREIGRVPIYNEQFF.

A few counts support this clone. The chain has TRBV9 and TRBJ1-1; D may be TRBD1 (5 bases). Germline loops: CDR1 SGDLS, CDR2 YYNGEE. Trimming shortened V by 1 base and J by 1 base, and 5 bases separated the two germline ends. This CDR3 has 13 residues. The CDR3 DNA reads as TGTGCCAGCAGCGTAACAGGGAACACTGAAGCTTTCTTT. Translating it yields CASSVTGNTEAFF.

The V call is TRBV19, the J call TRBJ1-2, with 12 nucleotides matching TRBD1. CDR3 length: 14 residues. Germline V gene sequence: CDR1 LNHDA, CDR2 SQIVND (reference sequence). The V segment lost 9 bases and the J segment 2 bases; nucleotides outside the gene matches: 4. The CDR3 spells CASRGTGGNYGYTF. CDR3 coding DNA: TGTGCCAGCCGAGGGACAGGGGGCAACTATGGCTACACCTTC.

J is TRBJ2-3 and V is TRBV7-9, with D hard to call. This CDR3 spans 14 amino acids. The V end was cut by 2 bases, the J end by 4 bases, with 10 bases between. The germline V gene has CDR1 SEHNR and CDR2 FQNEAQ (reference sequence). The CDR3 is CASSLQFVADTQYF. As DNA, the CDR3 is TGTGCCAGCAGCTTACAGTTTGTTGCAGATACGCAGTATTTT.

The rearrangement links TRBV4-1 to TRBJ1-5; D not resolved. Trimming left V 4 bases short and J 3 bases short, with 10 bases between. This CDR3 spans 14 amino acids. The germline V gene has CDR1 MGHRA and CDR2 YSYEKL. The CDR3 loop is CASSPGRHNQPQHF. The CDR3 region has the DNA TGCGCCAGCAGCCCCGGACGGCACAATCAGCCCCAGCATTTT.

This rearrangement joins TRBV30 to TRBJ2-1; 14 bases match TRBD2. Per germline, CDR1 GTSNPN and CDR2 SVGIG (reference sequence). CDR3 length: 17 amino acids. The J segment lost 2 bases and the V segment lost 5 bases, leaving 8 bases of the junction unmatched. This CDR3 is CAWARLAGGVTYNEQFF. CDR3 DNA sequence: TGTGCCTGGGCGCGACTAGCGGGAGGGGTGACCTACAATGAGCAGTTCTTC.

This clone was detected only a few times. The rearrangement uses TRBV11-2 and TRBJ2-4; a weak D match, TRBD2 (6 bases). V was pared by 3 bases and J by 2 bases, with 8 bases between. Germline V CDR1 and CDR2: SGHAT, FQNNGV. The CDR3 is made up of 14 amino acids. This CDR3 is CASSFGTSKNIQYF. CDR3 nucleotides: TGTGCCAGCAGCTTCGGGACTTCCAAAAACATTCAGTACTTC.

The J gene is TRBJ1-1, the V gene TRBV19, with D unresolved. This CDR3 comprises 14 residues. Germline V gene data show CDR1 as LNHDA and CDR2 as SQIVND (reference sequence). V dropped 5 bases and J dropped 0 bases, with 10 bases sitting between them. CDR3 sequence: CASSPGRLNTEAFF. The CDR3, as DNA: TGTGCCAGTAGTCCGGGGAGATTGAACACTGAAGCTTTCTTT. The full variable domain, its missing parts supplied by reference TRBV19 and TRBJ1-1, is DGGITQSPKYLFRKEGQNVTLSCEQNLNHDAMYWYRQDPGQGLRLIYYSQIVNDFQKGDIAEGYSVSREKKESFPLTVTSAQKNPTAFYLCASSPGRLNTEAFFGQGTRLTVV.

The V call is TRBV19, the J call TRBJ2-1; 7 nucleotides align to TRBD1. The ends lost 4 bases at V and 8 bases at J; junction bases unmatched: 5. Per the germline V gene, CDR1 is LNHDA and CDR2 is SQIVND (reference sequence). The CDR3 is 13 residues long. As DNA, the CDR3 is TGTGCCAGTAGTACAGGGGGAAGCGATGAGCAGTTCTTC. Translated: CASSTGGSDEQFF.

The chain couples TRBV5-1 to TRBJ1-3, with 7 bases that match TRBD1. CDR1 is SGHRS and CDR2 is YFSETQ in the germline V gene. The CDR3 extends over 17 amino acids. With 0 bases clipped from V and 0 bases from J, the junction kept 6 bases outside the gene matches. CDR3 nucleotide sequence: TGCGCCAGCAGCTTGGAATCTAACAGGGGCTCTGGAAACACCATATATTTT. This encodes CASSLESNRGSGNTIYF.

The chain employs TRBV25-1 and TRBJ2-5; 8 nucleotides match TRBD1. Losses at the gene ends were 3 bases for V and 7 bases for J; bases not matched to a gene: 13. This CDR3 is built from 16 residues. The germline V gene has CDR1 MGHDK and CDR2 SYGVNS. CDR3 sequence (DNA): TGTGCCAGCAGTGATCCCCCAAGGACAGGACAGGGGACCCAGTACTTC. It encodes CASSDPPRTGQGTQYF.

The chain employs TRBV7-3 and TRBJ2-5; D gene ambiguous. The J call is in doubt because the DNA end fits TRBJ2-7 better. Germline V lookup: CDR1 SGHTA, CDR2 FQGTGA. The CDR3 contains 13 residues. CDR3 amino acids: CASSLGPSYEQYF. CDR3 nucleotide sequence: TGTGCCAGCAGCTTAGGGCCCAGCTACGAGCAGTACTTC.

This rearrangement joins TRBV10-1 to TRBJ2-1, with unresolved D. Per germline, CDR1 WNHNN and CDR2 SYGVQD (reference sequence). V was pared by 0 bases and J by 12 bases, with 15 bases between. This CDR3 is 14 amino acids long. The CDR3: CASSESKRVASQFF. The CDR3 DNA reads TGCGCCAGCAGTGAGTCAAAAAGAGTGGCGTCGCAGTTCTTC.

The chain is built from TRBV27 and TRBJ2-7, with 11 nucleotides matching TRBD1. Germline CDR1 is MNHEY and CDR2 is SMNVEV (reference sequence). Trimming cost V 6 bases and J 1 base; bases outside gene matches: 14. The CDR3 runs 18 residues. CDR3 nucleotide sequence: TGTGCCAGCAGACGGGCTAGGACAGGGGGCATGCCTTCCTACGAGCAGTACTTC. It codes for CASRRARTGGMPSYEQYF.

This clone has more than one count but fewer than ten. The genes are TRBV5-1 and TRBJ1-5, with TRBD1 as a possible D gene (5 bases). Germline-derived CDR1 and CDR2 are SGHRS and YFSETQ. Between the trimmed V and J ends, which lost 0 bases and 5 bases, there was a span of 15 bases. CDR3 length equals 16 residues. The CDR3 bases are TGCGCCAGCAGCTTGGAAGGAGGGGCGGTACATCAGCCCCAGCATTTT. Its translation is CASSLEGGAVHQPQHF.

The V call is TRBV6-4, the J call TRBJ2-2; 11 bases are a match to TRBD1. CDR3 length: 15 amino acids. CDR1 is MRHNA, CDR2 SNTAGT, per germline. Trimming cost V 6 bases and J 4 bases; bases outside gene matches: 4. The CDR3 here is CASSIGTGGTGELFF. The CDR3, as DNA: TGTGCCAGCAGCATAGGGACAGGGGGCACCGGGGAGCTGTTTTTT.